Below are 10 T cell receptor beta chains sequenced from a single sample in a study of T cell changes during pregnancy in multiple sclerosis. Generated by immunoSEQ multiplex PCR, the TCRdb table keeps only in-frame clones and is missing some. In the table there are around 69,000 clones, roughly 93% of which are singletons. The sequencing used peripheral blood, collected in the third trimester of pregnancy. These TCRs come from a female donor with multiple sclerosis, enrolled in a pregnancy study.

The CDR3 sequence: CASSRGGHSGANVLTF. The CDR3 DNA is TGTGCCAGCAGTCGGGGGGGACACTCTGGGGCCAACGTCCTGACTTTC. The chain combines TRBV7-3 with TRBJ2-6, with 8 bases aligning to TRBD2. The J segment lost 0 bases and the V segment lost 6 bases, leaving 4 bases of the junction unmatched. This CDR3 region has 16 residues. CDR1 and CDR2 (germline): SGHTA, FQGTGA.

This chain links TRBV4-2 with TRBJ1-2, with TRBD1 identical over 7 bases. The CDR3 spans 13 residues. Trimming cost V 4 bases and J 6 bases; bases outside gene matches: 5. Germline V gene lookup returns CDR1 LGHNA and CDR2 YNFKEQ. CDR3 loop: CASSRDREDGYTF. CDR3 bases: TGTGCCAGCAGCCGCGACAGGGAGGATGGCTACACCTTC.

V and J are TRBV9 and TRBJ2-6, with D possibly matching TRBD1 (5 bases). The V gene lost 4 bases and the J gene lost 4 bases, with 12 bases spanning the gap. CDR3 length equals 15 residues. Germline lookup yields CDR1 SGDLS and CDR2 YYNGEE. The CDR3 region has the DNA TGTGCCAGCAGCCCCCAGGGTGGAGGGGCCAACGTCCTGACTTTC. Translation gives CASSPQGGGANVLTF.

The V and J genes are TRBV18 and TRBJ1-2; 7 positions match TRBD1. Germline CDR1 and CDR2: KGHSH and LQKENI. The V and J ends lost 2 bases and 2 bases, in that order; junction bases with no gene match: 5. This CDR3 contains 15 residues. The CDR3 spells CASSPIGGQNYGYTF. CDR3 DNA sequence: TGTGCCAGCTCACCAATCGGGGGACAGAACTATGGCTACACCTTC.

V is TRBV27 and J is TRBJ1-1, with D possibly being TRBD1 (5 bases). CDR1 is MNHEY and CDR2 is SMNVEV in the germline V gene (reference sequence). This CDR3 contains 12 residues. V gave up 4 bases and J gave up 5 bases, with 8 bases separating them. CDR3: CASSSGGTEAFF. DNA of the CDR3: TGTGCCAGCAGTTCCGGGGGGACTGAAGCTTTCTTT.

V usage is TRBV5-6 and J usage is TRBJ1-6; 8 bases are shared with TRBD1. Losses at the gene ends were 0 bases for V and 4 bases for J; bases not matched to a gene: 3. Germline loops: CDR1 SGHDT, CDR2 YYEEEE. This CDR3 comprises 16 residues. This CDR3 is CASSLAGGWYNSPLHF. For the CDR3, the DNA is TGTGCCAGCAGCTTGGCAGGGGGCTGGTATAATTCACCCCTCCACTTT. The full variable domain, with the rest looked up from reference TRBV5-6 and TRBJ1-6, is DAGVTQSPTHLIKTRGQQVTLRCSPKSGHDTVSWYQQALGQGPQFIFQYYEEEERQRGNFPDRFSGHQFPNYSSELNVNALLLGDSALYLCASSLAGGWYNSPLHFGNGTRLTVT.

The chain recombines TRBV5-1 with TRBJ2-4; the D gene is possibly TRBD2 (6 bases). The CDR3 contains 13 residues. Trimming removed 0 bases from V and 15 bases from J, with 16 bases in between. CDR1 and CDR2 (germline): SGHRS, YFSETQ. The DNA for the CDR3 is TGCGCCAGCAGCTTGGAGGGACTGGGGGATACGTACTTC. It specifies CASSLEGLGDTYF.

The chain carries TRBV7-9 and TRBJ1-1, with D hard to call. This CDR3 contains 13 residues. Between the trimmed V and J ends, which lost 1 base and 5 bases, there was a span of 8 bases. The germline CDR1 and CDR2 sequences are SEHNR and FQNEAQ (reference sequence). The CDR3: CASSLGGETEAFF. DNA for the CDR3: TGTGCCAGCAGCTTAGGTGGGGAGACTGAAGCTTTCTTT.

This clone occurred a few times. The rearrangement uses TRBV11-2 and TRBJ1-1; the D gene is possibly TRBD1 (6 bases). Germline assignment: CDR1 SGHAT and CDR2 FQNNGV. This CDR3 spans 13 amino acids. V shed 3 bases and J shed 10 bases, with 15 bases lying between them. The CDR3 region has the DNA TGTGCCAGCAGCTTTGGGGGCAGGGCCGGAGCTTTCTTT. As protein: CASSFGGRAGAFF. The whole variable domain, remainder taken from reference TRBV11-2 and TRBJ1-1, is EAGVAQSPRYKIIEKRQSVAFWCNPISGHATLYWYQQILGQGPKLLIQFQNNGVVDDSQLPKDRFSAERLKGVDSTLKIQPAKLEDSAVYLCASSFGGRAGAFFGQGTRLTVV.

The rearrangement links TRBV7-9 to TRBJ1-1; D not resolved. Germline V CDR1 and CDR2: SEHNR, FQNEAQ (reference sequence). This CDR3 is built from 15 residues. The V gene lost 5 bases and the J gene lost 5 bases, with 18 bases spanning the gap. The CDR3 reads CASSPGSWLETEAFF. CDR3 in DNA: TGTGCCAGCAGCCCCGGAAGTTGGTTGGAGACTGAAGCTTTCTTT.